This T cell receptor (beta chain) is drawn from a study of response to subunit inactivated influenza vaccine. The CDR3 runs 13 residues. Trimming left V 7 bases short and J 10 bases short, with 22 bases between. Germline values: CDR1 SQVTM, CDR2 ANQGSEA. Study-wide results and caveats: The authors suggested that every seasonal influenza vaccination recruits few new T cells.

This clonotype has a handful of counts. Its antigen is still unknown. One entry per CDR3 protein, called by TCRdb with MiXCR from the RT-PCR reads. Here the sample spans about 500,000 distinct CDR3 sequences, approximately 15% being singletons. This TCR was recovered from a man aged 50 to 69 who received an inactivated influenza vaccine. This chain connects TRBV29-1 to TRBJ1-2; perhaps TRBD1 as D (6 bases). The material was CD4+ T cells sorted from PBMCs, obtained less than 30 months after vaccination. CDR3 region: CSGGAGPVDPYTF. The CDR3 bases are TGCAGCGGGGGGGCCGGGCCCGTCGATCCCTACACCTTC.